The 17 T cell receptor beta chains presented below share a single source sample, sequenced in a study of T cell responses to AZD1222 COVID-19 vaccine. The table came from immunoSEQ multiplex PCR; TCRdb's copy has only in-frame clones and leaves some out. The sample includes more than 150,000 clones, 85% to 90% of them seen just once. The material sequenced was peripheral blood, taken on day 0 of AZD1222 vaccination. These receptors were obtained from an adult in good health.

The chain has TRBV5-1 and TRBJ2-7; 9 bases are shared with TRBD2. Germline CDR1 SGHRS, CDR2 YFSETQ. The CDR3 length is 15 residues. Losses at the gene ends were 4 bases for V and 6 bases for J; bases not matched to a gene: 11. The CDR3 spells CASSPGASGVGEQYF. The CDR3, as DNA: TGCGCCAGCAGCCCAGGAGCTAGCGGGGTTGGCGAGCAGTACTTC.

V usage is TRBV3-1 (or the pseudogene TRBV3-2) and J usage is TRBJ1-5; TRBD1 matches 8 bases. The V gene's germline CDR1 is LGHDT and CDR2 YNNKEL (reference sequence). This CDR3 is 15 amino acids long. After removal of 4 bases from V and 4 bases from J, the junction contained 6 bases not matched to a gene. CDR3 residues: CASSRDRGPNQPQHF. CDR3 in DNA: TGTGCCAGCAGCCGCGACAGGGGCCCAAATCAGCCCCAGCATTTT.

In this sample, this clone turned up once. The chain recombines TRBV2 with TRBJ2-2; 11 nucleotides line up with TRBD1. J was trimmed by 5 bases and V by 6 bases; bases with no gene match: 5. Germline V lookup: CDR1 SNHLY, CDR2 FYNNEI. The CDR3 sequence is 15 residues long. In DNA, the CDR3 is TGTGCCAGCAGGCGGGACAGGGGGGGGACCGGGGAGCTGTTTTTT. Protein: CASRRDRGGTGELFF.

The chain is built from TRBV9 and TRBJ2-7; no definite D call. The CDR3 is 14 amino acids. Germline lookup yields CDR1 SGDLS and CDR2 YYNGEE. V lost 0 bases, J lost 1 base, and 8 bases lay in between. The CDR3 region is CASSVATLSYEQYF. In DNA form, the CDR3 reads TGTGCCAGCAGCGTAGCTACATTATCCTACGAGCAGTACTTC.

A note on this clone: Distinct nucleotide sequences in the sample also encode this CDR3. J is TRBJ1-6 and V is TRBV18, with 7 bases aligning to TRBD1. With 3 bases clipped from V and 5 bases from J, the junction kept 1 base outside the gene matches. This CDR3 contains 14 residues. CDR1 and CDR2 from the germline V gene are KGHSH and LQKENI. CDR3: CASSPGQNNSPLHF. For the CDR3, the DNA is TGTGCCAGCTCACCGGGACAGAATAATTCACCCCTCCACTTT.

This rearrangement joins TRBV18 to TRBJ1-4, with 8 bases aligning to TRBD1. Per the germline V gene, CDR1 is KGHSH and CDR2 is LQKENI. Trimming removed 5 bases from V and 0 bases from J; junction bases left unmatched: 5. The CDR3 spans 16 residues. The CDR3 spells CASSAETGATNEKLFF. CDR3 nucleotide sequence: TGTGCCAGCTCAGCCGAGACAGGGGCAACTAATGAAAAACTGTTTTTT.

This clone was recorded only once. The chain has TRBV19 and TRBJ1-5, with D unclear. Trimming pared 3 bases from V and 1 base from J, leaving 13 bases between. Germline CDR1 reads LNHDA; CDR2 reads SQIVND (reference sequence). There are 16 residues in the CDR3. The DNA of the CDR3 is TGTGCCAGTAGTATCCCCCTCCCTTTCAGCAATCAGCCCCAGCATTTT. Amino acids: CASSIPLPFSNQPQHF.

This clone came up a few times. The chain recombines TRBV29-1 with TRBJ2-5; D ambiguous. The CDR3 is 11 residues long. In germline, CDR1 is SQVTM, CDR2 ANQGSEA. Trimming stripped 5 bases from V and 2 bases from J, with 6 bases between. The CDR3 sequence is CSVTVQETQYF. The CDR3 DNA reads as TGCAGCGTTACCGTTCAAGAGACCCAGTACTTC. Full variable domain (missing parts from reference TRBV29-1 and TRBJ2-5): SAVISQKPSRDICQRGTSLTIQCQVDSQVTMMFWYRQQPGQSLTLIATANQGSEATYESGFVIDKFPISRPNLTFSTLTVSNMSPEDSSIYLCSVTVQETQYFGPGTRLLVL.

This chain uses TRBV28 with TRBJ2-7; D unresolved. CDR3 length equals 13 residues. CDR1 MDHEN and CDR2 SYDVKM come from the germline V gene. V dropped 4 bases and J dropped 4 bases, with 11 bases sitting between them. The CDR3 protein is CASSSGRRYEQYF. The CDR3 DNA reads as TGTGCCAGCAGTTCGGGCAGGCGGTACGAGCAGTACTTC.

This chain joins TRBV18 and TRBJ1-3; D unresolved. CDR3 length: 14 amino acids. Germline assignment: CDR1 KGHSH and CDR2 LQKENI. Trimming cost V 2 bases and J 3 bases, with 8 bases left between them. The chain's CDR3 is CASSPVDVGNTIYF. CDR3 DNA: TGTGCCAGCTCACCAGTCGATGTTGGAAACACCATATATTTT.

The rearrangement uses TRBV5-1 and TRBJ1-2, with D perhaps matching TRBD1 (6 bases). The V gene's germline CDR1 is SGHRS and CDR2 YFSETQ. V was trimmed by 6 bases and J by 4 bases, leaving 13 bases between them. The length of the CDR3 is 13 residues. CDR3 sequence (DNA): TGCGCCAGCACGACAGGAGACTTCTATGGCTACACCTTC. Its translation is CASTTGDFYGYTF.

The chain combines TRBV5-8 with TRBJ1-5; no clear D. The CDR3 has 13 residues. CDR1 SGHTS and CDR2 YDEGEE come from the germline V gene. V was trimmed by 0 bases and J by 7 bases, leaving 8 bases between them. The CDR3 protein is CASSLDLRQPQHF. The CDR3 DNA reads TGTGCCAGCAGCTTGGACCTGAGGCAGCCCCAGCATTTT.

This clone was counted a single time. The chain couples TRBV5-1 to TRBJ1-4; a possible D gene is TRBD1 (6 bases). The ends were cut back, 3 bases at V and 4 bases at J, with 16 bases in the middle. This CDR3 is built from 16 residues. Germline-derived CDR1 and CDR2 are SGHRS and YFSETQ. CDR3 bases: TGCGCCAGCAGCTACCAGGGGATGGGCTTTAATGAAAAACTGTTTTTT. Its translation is CASSYQGMGFNEKLFF.

V usage is TRBV11-2 and J usage is TRBJ2-5, with 7 bases aligning to TRBD2. The J segment lost 0 bases and the V segment lost 5 bases, leaving 9 bases of the junction unmatched. In germline, CDR1 is SGHAT, CDR2 FQNNGV. The CDR3 runs 16 residues. This CDR3 is CASSPRTSTYQETQYF. Here the CDR3 DNA reads TGTGCCAGCAGCCCGCGGACTAGTACGTACCAAGAGACCCAGTACTTC.

The genes are TRBV19 and TRBJ1-6; D is uncertain. CDR1 LNHDA and CDR2 SQIVND come from the germline V gene (reference sequence). The length of the CDR3 is 15 residues. Trimming took off 1 base at V and 10 bases at J, with 14 bases between the two ends. CDR3 protein: CASSIGTLSRSPLHF. The CDR3 nucleotides read TGTGCCAGTAGTATAGGGACTCTGAGTCGATCACCCCTCCACTTT.

The rearrangement uses TRBV6-2 or TRBV6-3 and TRBJ2-7, with 8 bases matching TRBD2. The J segment lost 0 bases and the V segment lost 2 bases, leaving 18 bases of the junction unmatched. The CDR3 covers 20 residues. Germline CDR1 and CDR2: MNHEY and SVGEGT. The CDR3 region has the DNA TGTGCCAGCAGTTACAAAGGACCCTCGAGAGCGGGGGCTGGCTCCTACGAGCAGTACTTC. It encodes CASSYKGPSRAGAGSYEQYF.

The chain is built from TRBV11-3 and TRBJ2-7, with 7 bases lining up with TRBD1. Germline assignment: CDR1 SGHNT and CDR2 YENEEA. This CDR3 is 17 amino acids long. V gave up 2 bases and J gave up 2 bases; unmatched junction bases: 12. CDR3 DNA sequence: TGTGCCAGCAGCTTAATGGACAGGAAGTCTTCCCCCTACGAGCAGTACTTC. Its protein product is CASSLMDRKSSPYEQYF.